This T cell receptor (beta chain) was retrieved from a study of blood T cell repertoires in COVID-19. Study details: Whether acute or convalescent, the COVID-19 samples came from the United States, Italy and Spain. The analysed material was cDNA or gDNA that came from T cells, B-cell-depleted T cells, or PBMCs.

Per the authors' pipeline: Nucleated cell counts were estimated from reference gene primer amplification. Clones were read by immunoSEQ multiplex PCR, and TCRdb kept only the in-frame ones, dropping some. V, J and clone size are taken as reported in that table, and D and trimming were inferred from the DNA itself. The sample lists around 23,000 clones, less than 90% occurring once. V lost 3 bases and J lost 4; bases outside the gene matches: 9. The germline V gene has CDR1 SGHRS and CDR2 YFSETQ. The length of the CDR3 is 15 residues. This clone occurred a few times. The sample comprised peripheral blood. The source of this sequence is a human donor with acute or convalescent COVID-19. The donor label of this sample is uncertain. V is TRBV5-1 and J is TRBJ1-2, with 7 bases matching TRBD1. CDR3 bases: TGCGCCAGCAGCTCCCAGACAGGGTTTGGCTATGGCTACACCTTC. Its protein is CASSSQTGFGYGYTF.